This TCR beta chain is from a study of T cell repertoires in cytomegalovirus infection (dated 2019 in TCRdb). Study-wide context: The HLA type of each donor mattered for the analysis, because public TCR beta signatures pointed to carriage of CMV infection along with the matching HLA type. General findings and caveats noted by the study authors: In both this cohort and an independent cohort of several hundred donors, the cumulative frequency of public TCR beta family members distinguished carriers of CMV infection plus the relevant HLA type. The ex vivo response was dominated by HLA-C-restricted CMV-specific TCR beta clonotypes, and the single most frequent clonotype in two of eight donors was supplied by these HLA-C-restricted clonotypes.

From its cysteine to its phenylalanine, the CDR3 spans 14 amino acids. The read is trimmed to its CDR3 DNA, 42 bases read in frame from base 1. V is shortened by 2 bases, J by 9 bases, and the region joining them spans 13 bases. Sequences LGHDT (CDR1) and YNNKEL (CDR2) are obtained from the germline V gene (reference sequence). Remarks on this clonotype: Its antigen specificity is not known. Base qualities were left out, and no much larger clone turns up one base away.

Sequencing relied on an Illumina HiSeq 1500. Using fastp trimming at Q25 and MiXCR clonotype assembly, TCRdb reanalyzed the public sequencing data and kept in-frame beta chains. Rows with one shared CDR3 protein collapse into an entry with the most common genes and DNA. For this sample the table gives around 280,000 distinct CDR3 sequences, of which around 10% were detected only once. Over 2.5% of the sample is held by the ten biggest clonotypes. Sequenced sample: PBMCs. Recombination connected TRBV3-1 to TRBJ1-4; no confident D gene assignment can be made. The TCR was taken from a human donor in good health (CMV status not recorded). Some clones in this sample may be carry-over from other donors' samples. The sequenced DNA: TGTGCCAGCAGCCAAACCCAGCTGGAGCAAAAACTGTTTTTT. This gives the protein CASSQTQLEQKLFF.